This T cell receptor (beta chain) was identified in a study of blood T cell repertoires in COVID-19. Turning to the study itself: Sites across the United States, Italy and Spain contributed samples from acute and convalescent COVID-19. Sources were T cells, B-cell-depleted T cells, or PBMCs; the material itself was cDNA or gDNA.

Authors' analysis steps: Amplification of reference gene primers provided the estimated nucleated cell counts. Measured with immunoSEQ multiplex PCR; TCRdb has only the in-frame clones, and not every one. That table furnishes V, J and clone size, whereas the DNA furnished D and trimming. The sample consists of approximately 50,000 clones, less than 95% of them appearing once. Germline V gives CDR1 MGHDK, CDR2 SYGVNS. CDR3 length: 15 amino acids. Trimming cost V 2 bases and J 4 bases; bases outside gene matches: 5. The sequenced material came from peripheral blood. This rearrangement joins TRBV25-1 to TRBJ2-1; 7 positions agree with TRBD1. The origin of this receptor is a man aged 70-80 years with acute or convalescent COVID-19. The CDR3 DNA follows: TGTGCCAGCAGTGAAGGGACAGTTACTTACAATGAGCAGTTCTTC. It is translated as CASSEGTVTYNEQFF.